Included here is one T cell receptor beta chain sequence, with context. Trimming took off 3 bases at V and 7 bases at J, with 19 bases between the two ends. This CDR3 is 16 amino acids long. CDR1 DFQATT and CDR2 SNEGSKA come from the germline V gene (reference sequence). The data were obtained in a study of blood T cell repertoires in COVID-19. Study-level background: The United States, Italy and Spain supplied acute and convalescent COVID-19 samples. Sources were T cells, B-cell-depleted T cells, or PBMCs; the material itself was cDNA or gDNA.

The method was immunoSEQ multiplex PCR; TCRdb's version includes in-frame clones alone and lacks a portion of them. The repertoire holds approximately 150,000 clones, with approximately 82% as singletons. This receptor was identified in a human donor with acute or convalescent COVID-19. The donor label of this sample is uncertain. What was sequenced was peripheral blood. The chain employs TRBV20-1 and TRBJ1-6, with D possibly TRBD1 on 5 matching bases. The CDR3 coding sequence is TGCAGTGCTAGTCCCACCAGGGTACGGGCCAATTCACCCCTCCACTTT. Translating it yields CSASPTRVRANSPLHF.